This T cell receptor (beta chain) was identified during a study of blood T cells in healthy people across ages. General observations from the study: Any conclusive comparison of naive versus antigen-experienced cells was prevented by using unsorted PBMCs. Relative to aged donors, long-lived donors carried more naive CD4+ cells and displayed higher diversity.

This clonotype was counted between two and nine times. Its antigen is still unknown. For every donor, a draw yielded about 10 milliliters of peripheral blood. V was clipped by 3 bases and J by 9 bases, with 9 bases between them. CDR3 length: 12 residues. Germline V gene sequence: CDR1 MNHEY, CDR2 SMNVEV (reference sequence). Sample-barcoded 5' priming and a J-beta primer mix drove a second PCR of about 7 to 11 cycles. MiXCR was run by TCRdb on the 5' RACE reads, yielding one entry per CDR3 protein. The sample contains 710,000 or so distinct CDR3 sequences, about 30% of which appear only once. V is TRBV27 and J is TRBJ2-4; D gene uncertain. The sample taken for sequencing was blood. The clonotype originates from a woman of 80 years or more in good health. The CDR3 region is CASSFRRGIQYF. Here the CDR3 DNA reads TGTGCCAGCAGTTTCCGAAGAGGCATTCAGTACTTC.